Following are 5 T cell receptor beta chains from one sample sequenced in a study of T cells in localized non-small cell lung cancer. Method: immunoSEQ multiplex PCR; TCRdb's copy keeps in-frame clones and lacks some. Of roughly 76,000 clones in the sample, roughly 75% are singletons; the top ten hold about a fifth. The material sequenced was PBMCs, taken before any cancer treatment. The receptor source for this set is a man aged 40 to 75 with stage II squamous cell lung carcinoma.

The V and J genes are TRBV30 and TRBJ2-3; maybe TRBD2 (6 bases). Looked up from germline, CDR1 is GTSNPN and CDR2 is SVGIG (reference sequence). CDR3 length: 13 amino acids. The V end was cut by 2 bases, the J end by 2 bases, with 8 bases between. The CDR3 spells CAWSRGDTDTQYF. The CDR3 DNA is TGTGCCTGGAGTCGCGGGGACACAGATACGCAGTATTTT. Complete variable domain (other parts from reference TRBV30 and TRBJ2-3): SQTIHQWPATLVQPVGSPLSLECTVEGTSNPNLYWYRQAAGRGLQLLFYSVGIGQISSEVPQNLSASRPQDRQFILSSKKLLLSDSGFYLCAWSRGDTDTQYFGPGTRLTVL.

Comment on this clone: Mismatch with germline at one junction end may stem from a read error. The V gene is TRBV6-1, the J gene TRBJ2-4, with TRBD2 identical over 7 bases. The CDR3 spans 14 residues. CDR1 and CDR2 from the germline V gene are MNHNS and SASEGT. In DNA, the CDR3 is TGTGCCAGCAGTGTGGGGGGGTCCAGTGTTGTTCTGGACTTC. Its translation: CASSVGGSSVVLDF.

This clone was detected a few times. DNA of the CDR3: TGTGCCAGCAGAGAACTAACTAGCGGGAGTTACAATGAGCAGTTCTTC. Protein product: CASRELTSGSYNEQFF. V and J are TRBV7-9 and TRBJ2-1; 11 nucleotides align to TRBD2. This CDR3 is built from 16 residues. In germline, CDR1 is SEHNR, CDR2 FQNEAQ (reference sequence). The V and J ends lost 6 bases and 4 bases, in that order; junction bases with no gene match: 8.

V usage is TRBV19 and J usage is TRBJ1-1; possibly TRBD1 for D (6 bases). The CDR3 length is 14 residues. Germline V gene data show CDR1 as LNHDA and CDR2 as SQIVND (reference sequence). The ends were cut back, 8 bases at V and 1 base at J, with 14 bases in the middle. This chain's CDR3 is CASGGAISNTEAFF. CDR3 nucleotides: TGTGCCAGTGGGGGCGCCATATCGAACACTGAAGCTTTCTTT. Supplemented by reference TRBV19 and TRBJ1-1, the full variable domain reads DGGITQSPKYLFRKEGQNVTLSCEQNLNHDAMYWYRQDPGQGLRLIYYSQIVNDFQKGDIAEGYSVSREKKESFPLTVTSAQKNPTAFYLCASGGAISNTEAFFGQGTRLTVV.

The V gene is TRBV7-9, the J gene TRBJ1-1; 8 positions match TRBD1. Germline CDR1 reads SEHNR; CDR2 reads FQNEAQ (reference sequence). CDR3 length: 16 amino acids. With V trimmed by 3 bases and J by 7 bases, 13 bases remained unmatched. The CDR3 is CASSFSAQGGADEAFF. The CDR3, as DNA: TGTGCCAGCAGCTTTTCGGCACAGGGGGGAGCCGATGAAGCTTTCTTT.